This T cell receptor beta chain was captured by sequencing in a study of blood T cell repertoires in COVID-19. The CDR3 consists of 15 residues. Germline CDR1 is SNHLY and CDR2 is FYNNEI. The V end lost 10 bases, the J end lost 3 bases, and 21 bases lay between the germline ends. Here immunoSEQ multiplex PCR was the method, and the copy in TCRdb shows in-frame clones only, minus some. The data contain tens of thousands of clones, roughly 82% of them seen just once; the ten biggest clones take up around a fifth. The J gene is TRBJ1-2, the V gene TRBV2, with D maybe TRBD1 (6 bases). Sequenced input: peripheral blood. The sequence derives from a woman aged 55-70 years with acute or convalescent COVID-19. CDR3 DNA sequence: TGTGCCATCCCTACTTTTTGGGGGGGCGACTATGGCTACACCTTC. Translated, it gives CAIPTFWGGDYGYTF.